The entry below gives a single T cell receptor (beta chain) sequence along with its context. These data originate in a study of long-term antiretroviral therapy in people with HIV. immunoSEQ v3.0 was run at survey level. Some clones are missing from TCRdb's copy, which holds only in-frame ones; the method was immunoSEQ multiplex PCR. Among 25,000 to 35,000 clones, roughly 84% were seen once, and the ten largest hold 9.5% to 10%. This TCR was recovered from a man under 40 with HIV. The material was unsorted PBMCs, obtained roughly 2.7 years after starting antiretroviral therapy.

The CDR3 sequence is CASSPPNNNEQFF. The CDR3 coding sequence is TGTGCCAGCAGCCCGCCGAACAACAATGAGCAGTTCTTC. This chain joins TRBV7-3 and TRBJ2-1; D ambiguous. The V gene's germline CDR1 is SGHTA and CDR2 FQGTGA. The CDR3 spans 13 residues. Trimming took off 5 bases at V and 5 bases at J, with 10 bases between the two ends.